A selection of T cell receptor beta chains follows, all from one sample in a study of blood T cell repertoires in COVID-19. Data came from immunoSEQ multiplex PCR; TCRdb stores just in-frame clones and leaves some out. The data contain hundreds of thousands of clones, roughly 90% of them seen just once; the ten biggest clones take up approximately 3%. Specimen: peripheral blood. All receptors derive from a woman in her twenties or thirties with COVID-19, enrolled during active disease. CDR3s include the opening cysteine and the closing phenylalanine or tryptophan. The order of the fields is D gene, V gene, J gene, clone size, CDR3 protein, CDR3 DNA. D genes are given only for firm matches. Rows give clone size only sometimes, using once, few, many, or a class for an expanded clone.

>TRBD2|TRBV3-1/TRBV3-2|TRBJ2-1|NA
CASSQRGGLSEQFF
TGTGCCAGCAGCCAGCGGGGGGGTCTTAGTGAGCAGTTCTTC
>NA|TRBV11-3|TRBJ2-1|NA
CASSPRDTNGRNEQFF
TGTGCCAGCAGCCCAAGGGACACCAACGGCCGCAATGAGCAGTTCTTC
>NA|TRBV4-3|TRBJ1-2|NA
CASSQDSAGAIYGYTF
TGCGCCAGCAGCCAAGATTCGGCAGGGGCCATCTATGGCTACACCTTC
>TRBD2|TRBV4-2|TRBJ2-3|NA
CASSGLVATDTQYF
TGTGCCAGCAGCGGACTAGTCGCCACAGATACGCAGTATTTT
>NA|TRBV12-3/TRBV12-4|TRBJ1-2|NA
CASSVRVTSQGDF
TGTGCCAGCAGCGTCCGGGTCACCTCACAGGGAGACTTC
>NA|TRBV29-1|TRBJ2-2|NA
CSVGARQAGELFF
TGCAGCGTTGGGGCCCGCCAGGCCGGGGAGCTGTTTTTT
>NA|TRBV19|TRBJ1-5|few
CASNRVDSNQPQHF
TGTGCCAGCAACAGGGTCGACAGCAATCAGCCCCAGCATTTT
>TRBD2|TRBV11-2|TRBJ2-1|NA
CASSKAGTYNEQFF
TGTGCCAGCAGTAAAGCGGGAACCTACAATGAGCAGTTCTTC
>TRBD1|TRBV2|TRBJ2-2|NA
CASIRTGGNTGELFF
TGTGCCAGCATTAGGACAGGGGGAAACACCGGGGAGCTGTTTTTT
>TRBD1|TRBV27|TRBJ1-2|NA
CASSSGQPFYYGYTF
TGTGCCAGCAGCTCGGGACAGCCATTTTACTATGGCTACACCTTC
>NA|TRBV14|TRBJ1-4|NA
CASSQAGGLNEKLFF
TGTGCCAGCAGCCAGGCCGGGGGGCTCAATGAAAAACTGTTTTTT
>TRBD1|TRBV19|TRBJ2-2|NA
CASISTGETGELFF
TGTGCCAGTATCTCGACAGGGGAAACCGGGGAGCTGTTTTTT
>NA|TRBV6-5|TRBJ1-6|NA
CASSYQQGVPLHF
TGTGCCAGCAGTTACCAACAGGGTGTACCCCTCCACTTT
>TRBD1|TRBV5-4|TRBJ2-1|NA
CASSLTRQGGYNEQFF
TGTGCCAGCAGCCTCACCAGACAGGGGGGATACAATGAGCAGTTCTTC
>TRBD2|TRBV28|TRBJ2-1|NA
CASSSRGERDEQFF
TGTGCCAGCAGTTCACGGGGGGAGCGCGATGAGCAGTTCTTC
>TRBD2|TRBV3-1/TRBV3-2|TRBJ2-1|NA
CASSQRASGYSNEQFF
TGTGCCAGCAGCCAACGAGCTAGCGGTTATTCCAATGAGCAGTTCTTC
>NA|TRBV11-2|TRBJ2-1|NA
CASSLGGRRLGNEQFF
TGTGCCAGCAGCTTAGGGGGCAGAAGACTTGGGAATGAGCAGTTCTTC
>NA|TRBV15|TRBJ2-3|NA
CATSVQRTDTQYF
TGTGCCACCAGTGTACAGCGCACAGATACGCAGTATTTT
>TRBD1|TRBV6-5|TRBJ2-1|NA
CASSPGTVYNEQFF
TGTGCCAGCAGCCCCGGGACAGTCTACAATGAGCAGTTCTTC
>TRBD2|TRBV6-1|TRBJ2-3|NA
CASSVRPLGGLVSDTQYF
TGTGCCAGCAGTGTCAGACCCCTCGGGGGACTAGTCTCAGATACGCAGTATTTT
>NA|TRBV7-2|TRBJ2-1|once
CASSSGYEQFF
TGTGCCAGCAGCTCGGGGTATGAGCAGTTCTTC
>NA|TRBV9|TRBJ1-4|NA
CASSAPGQINEKLFF
TGTGCCAGCAGCGCACCCGGACAGATTAATGAAAAACTGTTTTTT
>TRBD1|TRBV9|TRBJ1-1|NA
CASSAGQGLNTEAFF
TGTGCCAGCAGCGCCGGACAGGGATTGAACACTGAAGCTTTCTTT
>NA|TRBV7-9|TRBJ1-3|NA
CASSPPRGPGNTIYF
TGTGCCAGCAGCCCCCCCAGGGGACCTGGAAACACCATATATTTT
>TRBD1|TRBV6-2/TRBV6-3|TRBJ1-1|NA
CASSSPRQGTEAFF
TGTGCCAGCAGTTCACCCAGACAGGGCACTGAAGCTTTCTTT
>TRBD2|TRBV7-2|TRBJ2-2|NA
CASSFPAGWNTGELFF
TGTGCCAGCAGCTTTCCAGCGGGATGGAACACCGGGGAGCTGTTTTTT
>NA|TRBV18|TRBJ1-4|once
CASSPSRAGNEKLFF
TGTGCCAGCTCACCAAGTAGGGCAGGGAACGAAAAACTGTTTTTT
>NA|TRBV7-2|TRBJ2-5|NA
CASSLSRGEETQYF
TGTGCCAGCAGCTTAAGTCGCGGGGAAGAGACCCAGTACTTC
>NA|TRBV25-1|TRBJ2-1|NA
CASSDAKSSYNEQFF
TGTGCCAGCAGTGACGCGAAGAGCTCCTACAATGAGCAGTTCTTC
>NA|TRBV28|TRBJ1-1|NA
CASSARQFGAFF
TGTGCCAGCAGTGCCCGACAGTTCGGAGCTTTCTTT
>NA|TRBV6-2/TRBV6-3|TRBJ1-2|NA
CASTPLRDPYGYTF
TGTGCCAGCACCCCACTGCGGGACCCCTATGGCTACACCTTC
>TRBD1|TRBV7-2|TRBJ2-5|NA
CASSLRGQGHQETQYF
TGTGCCAGCAGCTTAAGGGGACAGGGTCACCAAGAGACCCAGTACTTC
>NA|TRBV6-2/TRBV6-3|TRBJ1-5|NA
CASSSRPPGLLYQHF
TGTGCCAGCAGCTCCCGACCGCCGGGACTACTGTATCAGCATTTT
>TRBD1|TRBV24-1|TRBJ1-4|NA
CAIQGAGDEKLFF
TGTGCCATCCAGGGGGCGGGCGACGAAAAACTGTTTTTT
>TRBD1|TRBV7-2|TRBJ1-5|NA
CASSFDRGRPNQPQHF
TGTGCCAGCAGCTTCGACAGGGGGCGCCCCAATCAGCCCCAGCATTTT
>TRBD2|TRBV7-9|TRBJ2-1|once
CASSSALRGGPYNEQFF
TGTGCCAGCAGCTCAGCCTTGCGCGGGGGACCTTACAATGAGCAGTTCTTC